One T cell receptor (beta chain) is described in this entry. What antigen it recognizes has not been identified. No base quality information exists; no much larger clone differs at one position. This specimen belongs to a study of PD-1 blockade in mismatch repair-deficient tumors (dated by TCRdb to about 2017). Broadly, across the study: Between late 2013 and late 2016, 90 or so consecutive patients with over ten mismatch repair-deficient cancer types, all previously treated and progressing, were enrolled in the trial. Deep sequencing of TCR CDR3 regions was used to track tumor-associated T cell clones in peripheral blood of patients responding to PD-1 blockade. Broad study findings and their caveats: Tumor-resident clones, often undetectable in blood before treatment, expanded rapidly after pembrolizumab and then contracted, generally before radiologic responses.

The germline V gene encodes CDR1 MNHEY and CDR2 SVGAGI. Trimming takes 0 bases from V and 4 bases from J, and the germline ends sit 16 bases apart. From the cysteine through the phenylalanine, the CDR3 covers 16 amino acids. Just the 48-base CDR3 DNA is kept, in frame starting at base 1. Libraries were made using the immunoSEQ multiplex PCR assay. TCRdb took over this immuneACCESS table, retaining in-frame rearrangements with V and J assigned. Such tables are incomplete; in checked studies, under half of the missing clones stem from an unresolved V gene, and the remainder is unexplained. This sample comprises approximately 100,000 clones, 82% of them detected only once. The ten largest clones add up to about 6.3% of the sample. Mismatch repair deficiency in every enrolled patient was established by polymerase chain reaction or immunohistochemistry. A few patients who responded to pembrolizumab therapy underwent TCR sequencing. Pembrolizumab PD-1 blockade was prospectively tested in advanced mismatch repair-deficient cancers, regardless of tissue of origin, in the phase II trial. Peripheral blood T cell samples were collected serially, before PD-1 blockade began and at several time points afterward. Blood sampling times were expressed in weeks after the first pembrolizumab dose.

This receptor was identified in an adult with mismatch repair-deficient cancer. The V and J segments used are TRBV6-5 and TRBJ2-7, and TRBD2 may be the D gene, going by 5 matching bases. The specimen comprised peripheral blood, sampled about 33 weeks after starting pembrolizumab. The sequenced DNA is TGTGCCAGCAGTTACTCGATTGGCACCCGGGGTTACGAGCAGTACTTC. Its translation is CASSYSIGTRGYEQYF.